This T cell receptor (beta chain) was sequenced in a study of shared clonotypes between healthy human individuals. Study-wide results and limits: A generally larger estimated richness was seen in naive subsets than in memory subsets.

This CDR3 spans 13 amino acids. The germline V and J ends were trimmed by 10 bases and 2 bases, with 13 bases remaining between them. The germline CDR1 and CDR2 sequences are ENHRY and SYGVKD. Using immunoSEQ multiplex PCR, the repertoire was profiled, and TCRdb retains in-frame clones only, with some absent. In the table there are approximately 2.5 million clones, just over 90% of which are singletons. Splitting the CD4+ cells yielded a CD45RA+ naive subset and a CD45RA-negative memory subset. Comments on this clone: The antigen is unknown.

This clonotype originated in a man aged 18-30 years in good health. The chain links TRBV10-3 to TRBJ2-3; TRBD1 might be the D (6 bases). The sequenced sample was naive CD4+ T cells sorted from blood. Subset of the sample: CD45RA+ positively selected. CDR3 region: CATSGDPTDTQYF. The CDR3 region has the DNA TGTGCCACCTCAGGGGATCCCACAGATACGCAGTATTTT.